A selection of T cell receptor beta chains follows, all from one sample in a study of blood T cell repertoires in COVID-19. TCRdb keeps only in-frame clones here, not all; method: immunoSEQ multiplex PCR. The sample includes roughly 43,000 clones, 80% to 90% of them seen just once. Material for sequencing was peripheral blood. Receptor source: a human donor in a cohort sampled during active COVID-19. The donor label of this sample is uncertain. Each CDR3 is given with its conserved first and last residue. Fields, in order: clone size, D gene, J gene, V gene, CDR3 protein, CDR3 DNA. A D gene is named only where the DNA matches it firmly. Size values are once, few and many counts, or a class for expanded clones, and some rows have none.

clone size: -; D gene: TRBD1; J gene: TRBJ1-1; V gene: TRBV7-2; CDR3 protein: CATGEGQRNEAFF; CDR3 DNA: TGTGCCACTGGAGAGGGACAGCGTAATGAAGCTTTCTTT
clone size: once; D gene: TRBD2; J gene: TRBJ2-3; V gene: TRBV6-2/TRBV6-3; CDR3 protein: CASSGSGGSTDTQYF; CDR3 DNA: TGTGCCAGCAGTGGTAGCGGGGGGTCCACAGATACGCAGTATTTT
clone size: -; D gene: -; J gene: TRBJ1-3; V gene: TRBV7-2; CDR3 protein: CASKTGPSGNTIYF; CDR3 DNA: TGTGCCAGCAAAACAGGGCCTTCTGGAAACACCATATATTTT
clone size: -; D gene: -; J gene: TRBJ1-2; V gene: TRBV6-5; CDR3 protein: CASSYRQGGYTF; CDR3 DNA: TGTGCCAGCAGTTACCGCCAGGGTGGCTACACCTTC
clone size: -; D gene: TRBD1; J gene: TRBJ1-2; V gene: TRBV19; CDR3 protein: CASSFRTGPLEGYTF; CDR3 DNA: TGTGCCAGTAGTTTCAGGACAGGGCCCCTTGAGGGCTACACCTTC
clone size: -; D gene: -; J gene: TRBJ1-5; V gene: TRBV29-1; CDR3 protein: CSVAKGVNQPQHF; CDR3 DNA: TGCAGCGTCGCCAAGGGGGTCAATCAGCCCCAGCATTTT
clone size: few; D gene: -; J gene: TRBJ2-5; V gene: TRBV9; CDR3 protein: CASSVGGFETQYF; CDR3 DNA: TGTGCCAGCAGCGTCGGGGGATTTGAGACCCAGTACTTC
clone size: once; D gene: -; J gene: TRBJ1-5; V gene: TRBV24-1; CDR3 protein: CATSQTGSNQPQHF; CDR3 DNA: TGTGCCACCAGTCAGACAGGATCCAATCAGCCCCAGCATTTT
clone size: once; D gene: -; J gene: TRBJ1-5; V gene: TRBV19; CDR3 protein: CASSSSVNQPQHF; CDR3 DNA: TGTGCCAGTTCGAGTAGTGTCAATCAGCCCCAGCATTTT
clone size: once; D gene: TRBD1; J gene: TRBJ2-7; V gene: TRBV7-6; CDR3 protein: CASSLGGTASYEQYF; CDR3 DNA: TGTGCCAGCAGCTTAGGGGGGACAGCCTCCTACGAGCAGTACTTC
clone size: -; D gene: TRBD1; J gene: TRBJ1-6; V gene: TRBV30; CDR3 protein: CAWKHRGQRHSYNSPLHF; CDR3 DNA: TGTGCCTGGAAACATAGGGGGCAACGTCACTCCTATAATTCACCCCTCCACTTT
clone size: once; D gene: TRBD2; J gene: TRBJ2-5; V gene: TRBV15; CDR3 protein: CATSLGAGGDQETQYF; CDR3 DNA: TGTGCCACCAGCCTCGGGGCGGGGGGTGACCAAGAGACCCAGTACTTC
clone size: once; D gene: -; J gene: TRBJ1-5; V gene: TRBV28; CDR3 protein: CASIRDFNQPQHF; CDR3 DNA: TGTGCCAGCATCCGCGATTTCAATCAGCCCCAGCATTTT
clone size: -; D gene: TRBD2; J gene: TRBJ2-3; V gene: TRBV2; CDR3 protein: CASSLVAGGRDTQYF; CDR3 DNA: TGTGCCAGCAGTCTGGTAGCGGGGGGCCGGGATACGCAGTATTTT